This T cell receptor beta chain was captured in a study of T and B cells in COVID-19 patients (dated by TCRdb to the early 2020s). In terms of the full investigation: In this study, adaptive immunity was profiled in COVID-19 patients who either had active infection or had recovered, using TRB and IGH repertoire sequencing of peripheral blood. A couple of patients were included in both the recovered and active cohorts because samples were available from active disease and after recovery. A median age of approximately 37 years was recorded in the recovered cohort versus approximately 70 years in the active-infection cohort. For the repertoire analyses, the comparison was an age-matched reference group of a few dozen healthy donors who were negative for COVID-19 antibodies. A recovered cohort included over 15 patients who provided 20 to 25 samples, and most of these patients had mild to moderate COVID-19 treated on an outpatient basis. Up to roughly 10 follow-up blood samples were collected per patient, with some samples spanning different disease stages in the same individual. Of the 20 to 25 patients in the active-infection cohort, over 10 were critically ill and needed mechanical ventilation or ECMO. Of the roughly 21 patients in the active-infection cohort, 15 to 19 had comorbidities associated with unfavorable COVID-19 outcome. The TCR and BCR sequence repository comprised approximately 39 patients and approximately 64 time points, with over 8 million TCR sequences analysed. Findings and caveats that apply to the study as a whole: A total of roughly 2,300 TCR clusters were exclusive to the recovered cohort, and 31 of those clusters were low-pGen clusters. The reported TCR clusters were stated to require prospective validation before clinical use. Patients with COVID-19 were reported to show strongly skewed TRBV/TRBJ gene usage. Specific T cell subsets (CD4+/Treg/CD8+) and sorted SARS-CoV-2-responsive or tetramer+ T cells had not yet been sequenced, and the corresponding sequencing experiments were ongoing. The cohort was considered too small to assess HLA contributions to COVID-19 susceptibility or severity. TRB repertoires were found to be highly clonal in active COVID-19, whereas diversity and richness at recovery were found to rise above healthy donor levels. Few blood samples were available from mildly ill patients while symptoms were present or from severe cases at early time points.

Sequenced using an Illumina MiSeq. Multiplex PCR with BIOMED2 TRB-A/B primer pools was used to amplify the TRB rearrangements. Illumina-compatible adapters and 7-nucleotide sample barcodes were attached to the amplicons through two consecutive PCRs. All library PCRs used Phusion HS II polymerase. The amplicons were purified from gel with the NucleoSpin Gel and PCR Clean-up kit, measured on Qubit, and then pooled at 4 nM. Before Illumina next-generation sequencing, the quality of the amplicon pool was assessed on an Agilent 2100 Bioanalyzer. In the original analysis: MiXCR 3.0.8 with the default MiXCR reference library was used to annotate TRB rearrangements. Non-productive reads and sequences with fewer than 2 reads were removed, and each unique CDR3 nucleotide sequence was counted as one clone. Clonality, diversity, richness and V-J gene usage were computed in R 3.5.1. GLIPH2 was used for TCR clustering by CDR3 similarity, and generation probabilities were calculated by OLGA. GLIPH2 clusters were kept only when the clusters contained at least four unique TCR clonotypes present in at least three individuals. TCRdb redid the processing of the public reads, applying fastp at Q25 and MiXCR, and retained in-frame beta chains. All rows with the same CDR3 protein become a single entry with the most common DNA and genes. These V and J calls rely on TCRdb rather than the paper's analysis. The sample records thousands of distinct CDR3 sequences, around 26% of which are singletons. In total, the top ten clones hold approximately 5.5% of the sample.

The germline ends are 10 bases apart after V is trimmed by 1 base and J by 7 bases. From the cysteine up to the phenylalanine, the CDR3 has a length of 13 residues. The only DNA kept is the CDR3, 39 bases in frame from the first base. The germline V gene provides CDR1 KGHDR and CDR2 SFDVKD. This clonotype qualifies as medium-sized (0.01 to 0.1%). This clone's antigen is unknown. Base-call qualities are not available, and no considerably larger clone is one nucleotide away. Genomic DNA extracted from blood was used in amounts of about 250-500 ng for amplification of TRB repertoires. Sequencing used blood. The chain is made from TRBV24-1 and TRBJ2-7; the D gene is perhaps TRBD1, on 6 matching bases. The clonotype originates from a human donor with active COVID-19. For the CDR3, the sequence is CATSDLQGREQYF. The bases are TGTGCCACCAGTGATTTACAGGGTCGGGAGCAGTACTTC.